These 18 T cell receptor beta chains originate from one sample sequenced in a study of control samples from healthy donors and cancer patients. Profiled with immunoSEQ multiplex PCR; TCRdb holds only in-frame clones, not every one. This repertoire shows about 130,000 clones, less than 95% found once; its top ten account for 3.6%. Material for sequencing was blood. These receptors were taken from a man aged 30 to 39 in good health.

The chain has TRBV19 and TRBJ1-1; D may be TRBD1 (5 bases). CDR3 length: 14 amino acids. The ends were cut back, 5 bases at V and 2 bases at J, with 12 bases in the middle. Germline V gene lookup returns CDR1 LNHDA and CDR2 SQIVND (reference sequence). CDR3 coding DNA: TGTGCCAGTAGTGTTGGGGGGATCAACACTGAAGCTTTCTTT. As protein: CASSVGGINTEAFF.

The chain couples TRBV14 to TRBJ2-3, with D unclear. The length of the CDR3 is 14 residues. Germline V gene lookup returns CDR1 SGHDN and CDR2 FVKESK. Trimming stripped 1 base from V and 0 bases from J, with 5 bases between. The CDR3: CASSQGLSTDTQYF. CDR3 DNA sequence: TGTGCCAGCAGCCAAGGGCTAAGCACAGATACGCAGTATTTT.

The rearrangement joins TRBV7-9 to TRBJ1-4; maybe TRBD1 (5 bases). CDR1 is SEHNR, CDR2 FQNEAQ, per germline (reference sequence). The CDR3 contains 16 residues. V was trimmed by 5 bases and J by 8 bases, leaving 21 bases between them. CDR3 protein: CASSDYQGRRQEKLFF. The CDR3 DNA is TGTGCCAGCAGCGATTATCAGGGCCGGAGACAGGAAAAACTGTTTTTT.

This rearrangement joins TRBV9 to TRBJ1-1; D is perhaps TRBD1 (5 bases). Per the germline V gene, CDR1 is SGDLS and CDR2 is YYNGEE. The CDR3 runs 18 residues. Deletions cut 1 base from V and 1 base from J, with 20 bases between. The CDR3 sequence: CASSVTSFGGKGNTEAFF. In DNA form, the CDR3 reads TGTGCCAGCAGCGTAACCAGCTTCGGGGGGAAAGGGAACACTGAAGCTTTCTTT.

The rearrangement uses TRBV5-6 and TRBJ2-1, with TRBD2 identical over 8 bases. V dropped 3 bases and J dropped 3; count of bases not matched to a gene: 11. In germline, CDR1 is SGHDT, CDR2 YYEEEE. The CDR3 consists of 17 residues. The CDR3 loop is CASSSPRGTRFYNEQFF. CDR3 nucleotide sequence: TGTGCCAGCAGCTCCCCAAGAGGGACTAGGTTCTACAATGAGCAGTTCTTC.

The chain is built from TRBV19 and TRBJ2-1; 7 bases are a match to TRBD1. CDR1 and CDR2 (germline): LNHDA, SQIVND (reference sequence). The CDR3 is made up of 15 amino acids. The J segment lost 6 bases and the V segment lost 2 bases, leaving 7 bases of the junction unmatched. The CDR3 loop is CASSIRDSFFNEQFF. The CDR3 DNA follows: TGTGCCAGTAGTATAAGGGACAGTTTTTTCAATGAGCAGTTCTTC.

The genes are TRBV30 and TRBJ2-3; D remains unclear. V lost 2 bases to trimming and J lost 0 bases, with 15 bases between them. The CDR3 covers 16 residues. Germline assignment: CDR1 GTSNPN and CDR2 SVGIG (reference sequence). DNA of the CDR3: TGTGCCTGGAGTCCCAATCCCCGGAGCAGCACAGATACGCAGTATTTT. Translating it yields CAWSPNPRSSTDTQYF.

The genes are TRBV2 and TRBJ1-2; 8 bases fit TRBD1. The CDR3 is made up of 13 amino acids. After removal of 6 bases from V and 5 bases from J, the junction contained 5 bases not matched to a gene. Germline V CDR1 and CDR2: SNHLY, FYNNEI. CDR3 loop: CASSADRGYGYTF. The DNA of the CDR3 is TGTGCCAGCAGCGCCGACAGGGGATATGGCTACACCTTC.

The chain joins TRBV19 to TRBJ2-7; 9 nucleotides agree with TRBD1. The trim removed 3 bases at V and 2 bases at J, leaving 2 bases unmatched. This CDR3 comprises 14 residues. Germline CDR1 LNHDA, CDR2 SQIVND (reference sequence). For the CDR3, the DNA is TGTGCCAGTAGTATTGGGACAGGGACCTACGAGCAGTACTTC. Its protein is CASSIGTGTYEQYF.

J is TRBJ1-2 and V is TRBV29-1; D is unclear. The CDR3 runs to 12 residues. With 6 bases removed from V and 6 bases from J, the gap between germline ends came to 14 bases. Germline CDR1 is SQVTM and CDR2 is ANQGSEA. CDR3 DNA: TGCAGCGTCTCTTCAGCGGCGGATGGCTACACCTTC. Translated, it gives CSVSSAADGYTF.

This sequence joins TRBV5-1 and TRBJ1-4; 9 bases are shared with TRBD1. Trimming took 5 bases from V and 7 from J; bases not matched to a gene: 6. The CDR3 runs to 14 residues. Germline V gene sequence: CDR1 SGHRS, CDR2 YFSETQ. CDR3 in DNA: TGCGCCAGCAGGTCGACAGGGGGGGCTGAAAAACTGTTTTTT. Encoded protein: CASRSTGGAEKLFF.

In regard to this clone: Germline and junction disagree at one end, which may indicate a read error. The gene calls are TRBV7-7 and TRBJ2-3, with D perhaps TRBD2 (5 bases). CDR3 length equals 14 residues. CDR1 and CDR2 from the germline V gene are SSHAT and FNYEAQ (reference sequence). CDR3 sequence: CASSLARPPDTQYF. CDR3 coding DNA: TGTGCTAGCAGCTTAGCGCGACCCCCAGATACGCAGTATTTT.

In nucleotides, the CDR3 is TGTGCCAGCAGCTTAGAGGACAGGTCCTCCGGGCAGTACTTC. Its protein is CASSLEDRSSGQYF. The chain combines TRBV7-9 with TRBJ2-4; 7 nucleotides agree with TRBD1. This CDR3 region has 14 residues. Trimming took 1 base from V and 13 from J; bases not matched to a gene: 10. CDR1 is SEHNR, CDR2 FQNEAQ, per germline (reference sequence).

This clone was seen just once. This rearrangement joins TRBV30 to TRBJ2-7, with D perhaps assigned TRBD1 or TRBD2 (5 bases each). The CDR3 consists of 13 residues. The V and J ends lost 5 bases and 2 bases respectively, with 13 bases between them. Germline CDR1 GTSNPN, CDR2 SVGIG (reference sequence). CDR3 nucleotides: TGTGCCTGGTGCCGGGACGGAACCTACGAGCAGTACTTC. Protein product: CAWCRDGTYEQYF.

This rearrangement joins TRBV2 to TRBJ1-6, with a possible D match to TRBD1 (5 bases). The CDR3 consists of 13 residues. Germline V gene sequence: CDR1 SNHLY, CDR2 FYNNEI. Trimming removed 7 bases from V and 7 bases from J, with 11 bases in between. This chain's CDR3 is CASIGGWNSPLHF. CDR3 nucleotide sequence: TGTGCCAGCATCGGGGGGTGGAATTCACCCCTCCACTTT. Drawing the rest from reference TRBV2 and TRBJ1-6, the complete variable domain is EPEVTQTPSHQVTQMGQEVILRCVPISNHLYFYWYRQILGQKVEFLVSFYNNEISEKSEIFDDQFSVERPDGSNFTLKIRSTKLEDSAMYFCASIGGWNSPLHFGNGTRLTVT.

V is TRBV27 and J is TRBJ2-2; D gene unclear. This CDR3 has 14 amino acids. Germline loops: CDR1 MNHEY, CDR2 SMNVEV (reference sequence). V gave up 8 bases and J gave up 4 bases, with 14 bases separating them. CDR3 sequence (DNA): TGTGCCAGCCGGGCTAGGCCCTTCACCGGGGAGCTGTTTTTT. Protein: CASRARPFTGELFF.

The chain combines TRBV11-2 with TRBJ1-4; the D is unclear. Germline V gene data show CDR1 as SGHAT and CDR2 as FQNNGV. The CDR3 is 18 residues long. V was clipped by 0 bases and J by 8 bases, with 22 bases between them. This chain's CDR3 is CASSLDQRVERFREKLFF. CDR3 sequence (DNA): TGTGCCAGCAGCTTAGATCAGAGGGTGGAGAGATTCCGAGAAAAACTGTTTTTT.

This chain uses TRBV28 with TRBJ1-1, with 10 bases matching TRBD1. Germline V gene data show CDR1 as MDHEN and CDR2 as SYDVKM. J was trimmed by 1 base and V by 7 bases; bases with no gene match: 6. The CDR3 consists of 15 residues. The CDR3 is CASTGQGVGNTEAFF. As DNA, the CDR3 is TGTGCCAGCACCGGACAGGGGGTCGGGAACACTGAAGCTTTCTTT. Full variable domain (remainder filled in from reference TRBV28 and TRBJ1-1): DVKVTQSSRYLVKRTGEKVFLECVQDMDHENMFWYRQDPGLGLRLIYFSYDVKMKEKGDIPEGYSVSREKKERFSLILESASTNQTSMYLCASTGQGVGNTEAFFGQGTRLTVV.